The 6 T cell receptor beta chains in this list originate from one sample, sequenced in a study of CD8 T cells in Susac syndrome. With random hexamers, reverse transcription was performed on about 0.45 to 1 ug of RNA. TCRdb ran MiXCR on the immunoSEQ multiplex PCR reads and lists one entry per CDR3 protein. The repertoire holds some 450,000 distinct CDR3 sequences, with 85% as singletons. The sample consisted of CD8+ T cells from PBMCs. Receptor source: a human donor with multiple sclerosis.

V usage is TRBV20-1 and J usage is TRBJ2-7, with D tentatively TRBD2 (6 bases). Trimming cost V 0 bases and J 2 bases, with 14 bases left between them. This CDR3 spans 15 amino acids. The germline V gene encodes CDR1 DFQATT and CDR2 SNEGSKA (reference sequence). The CDR3 is CSARDLGDSTYEQYF. DNA of the CDR3: TGCAGTGCTAGAGATTTGGGGGACTCCACCTACGAGCAGTACTTC.

The genes are TRBV3-1 and TRBJ2-1; no clear D gene. Trimming shortened V by 1 base and J by 2 bases, and 3 bases separated the two germline ends. Germline lookup yields CDR1 LGHDT and CDR2 YNNKEL (reference sequence). CDR3 length equals 13 residues. Here the CDR3 reads CASSQVTYNEQFF. CDR3 DNA: TGTGCCAGCAGCCAAGTTACCTACAATGAGCAGTTCTTC.

This clonotype was observed a single time. The DNA of the CDR3 is TGTGCCAGCAGCGCGCAGACAGGGGGCGCAGGGGATACGCAGTATTTT. Encoded protein: CASSAQTGGAGDTQYF. The chain couples TRBV7-9 to TRBJ2-3, with TRBD1 identical over 10 bases. Germline CDR1 is SEHNR and CDR2 is FQNEAQ (reference sequence). With 5 bases clipped from V and 6 bases from J, the junction kept 11 bases outside the gene matches. This CDR3 contains 16 residues.

The chain combines TRBV27 with TRBJ2-1; D may be TRBD1 (5 bases). V lost 7 bases, J lost 14 bases, and 18 bases lay in between. The germline gives CDR1 MNHEY, CDR2 SMNVEV (reference sequence). This CDR3 is built from 12 residues. The CDR3 here is CASTSPVLREFF. CDR3 bases: TGTGCCAGCACCTCCCCGGTCCTCAGGGAGTTCTTC.

This clonotype occurred a few times. The chain combines TRBV5-1 with TRBJ2-7; D is possibly TRBD1 (5 bases). The CDR3 has 13 amino acids. Trimming cost V 2 bases and J 2 bases, with 8 bases left between them. Germline CDR1 and CDR2: SGHRS and YFSETQ. The CDR3 region is CASSLPGTYEQYF. Written as DNA, the CDR3 is TGCGCCAGCAGCTTACCAGGGACCTACGAGCAGTACTTC.

The chain links TRBV10-2 to TRBJ2-3, with TRBD2 matching over 12 bases. CDR1 is WSHSY, CDR2 SAAADI, per germline. V shed 2 bases, J shed 4 bases, and the junction held 19 bases outside the gene matches. The CDR3 loop spans 21 amino acids. This CDR3 reads CASSENMLAGGPVKMADTQYF. The CDR3 DNA follows: TGCGCCAGCAGTGAGAATATGCTAGCGGGAGGGCCGGTGAAGATGGCAGATACGCAGTATTTT.